The 31 T cell receptor beta chains below come from one sample, sequenced in a study of early T cells in non-severe SARS-CoV-2 infection. TCRdb redid the calling of the 5' RACE reads with MiXCR, one entry per CDR3 protein. The data hold about 81,000 distinct CDR3 sequences, with 5.5% to 7.5% observed a single time. The sample comprised whole blood. These receptors were obtained from an adult who was a healthcare worker with PCR-confirmed SARS-CoV-2 infection or an uninfected control (not recorded which).

In this sample, this clonotype turned up a few times. The rearrangement uses TRBV4-1 and TRBJ1-1; 7 nucleotides align to TRBD1. V gave up 5 bases and J gave up 1 base; unmatched junction bases: 4. Looked up from germline, CDR1 is MGHRA and CDR2 is YSYEKL. This CDR3 region has 14 residues. The CDR3 bases are TGCGCCAGCAGCAAGGGACAGCCGAACACTGAAGCTTTCTTT. Translation: CASSKGQPNTEAFF.

This clonotype was detected many times. The CDR3 loop is CASSPGLAEYNEQFF. The CDR3 region has the DNA TGCGCCAGCAGCCCGGGACTAGCGGAATACAATGAGCAGTTCTTC. This sequence joins TRBV4-1 and TRBJ2-1; 11 nucleotides agree with TRBD2. The CDR3 covers 15 residues. J gave up 4 bases and V 4 bases, and 3 bases lay outside the gene matches. Germline CDR1 MGHRA, CDR2 YSYEKL.

This clonotype was observed a few times. The chain carries TRBV5-5 and TRBJ1-1, with D possibly matching TRBD1 (5 bases). CDR1 and CDR2 (germline): SGHKS, YYEKEE (reference sequence). CDR3 size: 14 residues. V gave up 4 bases and J gave up 5 bases, with 15 bases separating them. This chain's CDR3 is CASSPDGTRTEAFF. CDR3 nucleotide sequence: TGTGCCAGCAGCCCCGACGGGACGAGGACTGAAGCTTTCTTT.

This clonotype has a count of ten or more. The chain uses TRBV6-1 and TRBJ2-7; 11 bases are shared with TRBD1. Germline CDR1 reads MNHNS; CDR2 reads SASEGT. The CDR3 sequence is 15 residues long. V dropped 5 bases and J dropped 3; count of bases not matched to a gene: 6. CDR3 coding DNA: TGTGCCAGCAGTCGCACCGGGACAGGGGGCTACGAGCAGTACTTC. Translation: CASSRTGTGGYEQYF.

The sample holds many counts of this clonotype. The rearrangement uses TRBV6-1 and TRBJ2-1, with D maybe TRBD1 (5 bases). V lost 1 base and J lost 8, with 21 bases in between. The CDR3 has 17 residues. The germline gives CDR1 MNHNS, CDR2 SASEGT. CDR3 in amino acids: CASSEGSLAGKRDEQFF. As DNA, the CDR3 is TGTGCCAGCAGTGAAGGTTCACTTGCAGGGAAACGGGATGAGCAGTTCTTC.

This clonotype was seen more than once but under ten times. The V and J genes are TRBV19 and TRBJ1-5, with TRBD1 as a possible D gene (6 bases). Germline values: CDR1 LNHDA, CDR2 SQIVND (reference sequence). The CDR3 is made up of 13 amino acids. Deletions cut 9 bases from V and 3 bases from J, with 12 bases between. CDR3 sequence (DNA): TGTGCCAGCCGACAGGTTTTCAATCAGCCCCAGCATTTT. It translates to CASRQVFNQPQHF.

The chain recombines TRBV14 with TRBJ2-7, with 8 positions matching TRBD2. The CDR3 runs to 15 residues. Germline loops: CDR1 SGHDN, CDR2 FVKESK. V lost 5 bases and J lost 4; bases outside the gene matches: 10. CDR3 residues: CASSGEARGGYEQYF. CDR3 coding DNA: TGTGCCAGCAGCGGAGAGGCGCGCGGGGGGTACGAGCAGTACTTC.

This clonotype has only a few counts. The chain recombines TRBV20-1 with TRBJ2-1, with TRBD2 matching over 12 bases. Germline-derived CDR1 and CDR2 are DFQATT and SNEGSKA (reference sequence). The CDR3 length is 17 residues. V was pared by 3 bases and J by 3 bases, with 9 bases of the junction left unmatched. CDR3 residues: CSARVLAGGLNYNEQFF. CDR3 coding DNA: TGCAGTGCTAGGGTACTAGCGGGGGGACTTAACTACAATGAGCAGTTCTTC.

This clonotype was observed many times. The chain employs TRBV6-5 and TRBJ2-5; D ambiguous. The V gene's germline CDR1 is MNHEY and CDR2 SVGAGI. The V gene lost 0 bases and the J gene lost 6 bases, with 8 bases spanning the gap. The CDR3 has 13 residues. Written as DNA, the CDR3 is TGTGCCAGCAGTTACTCGAGCCCCAAGACCCAGTACTTC. This translates into CASSYSSPKTQYF.

The genes are TRBV18 and TRBJ2-3, with TRBD2 matching 14 bases. This CDR3 has 18 residues. The J segment lost 4 bases and the V segment lost 2 bases, leaving 8 bases of the junction unmatched. The V gene's germline CDR1 is KGHSH and CDR2 LQKENI. In DNA, the CDR3 is TGTGCCAGCTCACCATTAGGGACTAGCGGGAGTGGTGCAGATACGCAGTATTTT. Residues: CASSPLGTSGSGADTQYF.

This clonotype has ten or more counts. This chain connects TRBV19 to TRBJ2-1; 10 positions match TRBD2. The CDR3 totals 15 residues. Germline V gene sequence: CDR1 LNHDA, CDR2 SQIVND (reference sequence). The CDR3 loop is CATGTSVTPYNEQFF. The CDR3 DNA reads TGTGCGACTGGGACTAGCGTTACACCCTACAATGAGCAGTTCTTC. The full variable domain, with the rest looked up from reference TRBV19 and TRBJ2-1, is DGGITQSPKYLFRKEGQNVTLSCEQNLNHDAMYWYRQDPGQGLRLIYYSQIVNDFQKGDIAEGYSVSREKKESFPLTVTSAQKNPTAFYLCATGTSVTPYNEQFFGPGTRLTVL.

This clonotype has a count of ten or more. V usage is TRBV11-2 and J usage is TRBJ2-2; D gene ambiguous. The germline V gene encodes CDR1 SGHAT and CDR2 FQNNGV. The CDR3 extends over 15 amino acids. V was pared by 5 bases and J by 6 bases, with 16 bases between. CDR3 region: CASSLLPTFAGELFF. CDR3 bases: TGTGCCAGCAGCCTACTCCCTACCTTCGCCGGGGAGCTGTTTTTT.

J is TRBJ1-5 and V is TRBV10-1; D ambiguous. Germline values: CDR1 WNHNN, CDR2 SYGVQD (reference sequence). V lost 1 base to trimming and J lost 1 base, with 8 bases between them. The CDR3 has 15 residues. The CDR3 DNA reads TGCGCCAGCAGTGAGTGTGGGTGCAGCAATCAGCCCCAGCATTTT. Translation: CASSECGCSNQPQHF.

V gene TRBV6-2 or TRBV6-3 combines with J gene TRBJ1-5; no definite D call. Between the trimmed V and J ends, which lost 2 bases and 7 bases, there was a span of 15 bases. Germline CDR1 reads MNHEY; CDR2 reads SVGEGT. The CDR3 covers 15 residues. Written as DNA, the CDR3 is TGTGCCAGCAGTTACCCGGGATTCTCTTTCCAGCCCCAGCATTTT. Its protein product is CASSYPGFSFQPQHF.

This clonotype was counted a few times. The rearrangement joins TRBV7-6 to TRBJ1-2, with D hard to call. V was pared by 0 bases and J by 3 bases, with 5 bases between. The CDR3 loop spans 13 amino acids. Germline V gene sequence: CDR1 SGHVS, CDR2 FNYEAQ. In DNA, the CDR3 is TGTGCCAGCAGCTTAGCTAGGGACTATGGCTACACCTTC. Its protein is CASSLARDYGYTF.

Many counts were recorded for this clonotype. The V gene is TRBV7-2, the J gene TRBJ1-1, with 7 bases matching TRBD1. This CDR3 has 16 amino acids. Trimming took 5 bases from V and 5 from J; bases not matched to a gene: 14. Germline assignment: CDR1 SGHTA and CDR2 FQGNSA. The CDR3 bases are TGTGCCAGCAGCCTAACCGGACAGGTTGGTTATACTGAAGCTTTCTTT. Translating gives CASSLTGQVGYTEAFF.

This clonotype has just a few counts. V gene TRBV6-6 combines with J gene TRBJ2-7; D perhaps matches TRBD2 (6 bases). Trimming removed 8 bases from V and 2 bases from J, with 13 bases in between. The CDR3 extends over 13 amino acids. Germline assignment: CDR1 MNHNY and CDR2 SVGAGI (reference sequence). CDR3 in amino acids: CASAGPMPYEQYF. The CDR3 nucleotides read TGTGCCAGCGCGGGACCGATGCCCTACGAGCAGTACTTC.

This clonotype was seen many times. The V and J genes are TRBV5-4 and TRBJ2-7; 7 bases map to TRBD1. The CDR3 consists of 13 residues. V trimming: 3 bases; J trimming: 3 bases; junction bases outside the gene matches: 3. Germline CDR1 is SGHNT and CDR2 is YYREEE (reference sequence). As DNA, the CDR3 is TGTGCCAGCAGCTGGGCAGGGGGCTACGAGCAGTACTTC. It specifies CASSWAGGYEQYF.

This clonotype was seen ten or more times. This chain joins TRBV20-1 and TRBJ2-1; D gene unclear. CDR3 length equals 17 residues. The V end was cut by 2 bases, the J end by 3 bases, with 20 bases between. Germline V CDR1 and CDR2: DFQATT, SNEGSKA (reference sequence). Here the CDR3 DNA reads TGCAGTGCTAGAAATCCTAGGGCAAGCGCTAACTACAATGAGCAGTTCTTC. This sequence encodes CSARNPRASANYNEQFF.

V is TRBV19 and J is TRBJ2-3; no clear D gene. Trimming cost V 5 bases and J 0 bases, with 12 bases left between them. This CDR3 is built from 15 residues. CDR1 LNHDA and CDR2 SQIVND come from the germline V gene (reference sequence). The CDR3 nucleotides are TGTGCCAGTAGTCCTCTCCAGAGGAGCACAGATACGCAGTATTTT. Its translation: CASSPLQRSTDTQYF.

This clonotype was seen repeatedly, ten times or more. The CDR3 reads CASSQDLSGGRIEQFF. In nucleotides, the CDR3 is TGTGCCAGCAGCCAAGATCTTAGCGGGGGGCGGATTGAGCAGTTCTTC. The chain couples TRBV4-2 to TRBJ2-1, with 10 positions matching TRBD2. CDR1 and CDR2 (germline): LGHNA, YNFKEQ. V trimming: 0 bases; J trimming: 9 bases; junction bases outside the gene matches: 8. This CDR3 region has 16 residues.

About this clonotype itself: One base away lies a much larger clone, so this may be a sequencing read error. The CDR3 nucleotides are TGCGCCAGCAGCCCATGGGGGGACCACAATGAGCAGTTCTTC. This encodes CASSPWGDHNEQFF. The chain has TRBV5-1 and TRBJ2-1; the D gene is possibly TRBD2 (6 bases). Germline values: CDR1 SGHRS, CDR2 YFSETQ. Trimming left V 4 bases short and J 5 bases short, with 13 bases between. CDR3 size: 14 residues. The variable domain in full, with the rest retrieved from reference TRBV5-1 and TRBJ2-1, is KAGVTQTPRYLIKTRGQQVTLSCSPISGHRSVSWYQQTPGQGLQFLFEYFSETQRNKGNFPGRFSGRQFSNSRSEMNVSTLELGDSALYLCASSPWGDHNEQFFGPGTRLTVL.

The chain links TRBV4-1 to TRBJ2-1; D unclear. The CDR3 spans 15 residues. Germline V lookup: CDR1 MGHRA, CDR2 YSYEKL. Trimming removed 0 bases at V and 9 bases at J, with 15 bases between. CDR3 nucleotides: TGCGCCAGCAGCCAAGAACCAGCCGCCTTTACTGAGCAGTTCTTC. It yields the protein CASSQEPAAFTEQFF.

This clonotype has at least ten counts. This sequence joins TRBV7-9 and TRBJ2-3; 7 nucleotides match TRBD2. The CDR3 runs to 16 residues. CDR1 and CDR2 (germline): SEHNR, FQNEAQ (reference sequence). V shed 2 bases and J 0 bases; nucleotides not matched to a gene: 5. CDR3 sequence (DNA): TGTGCCAGCAGCTTACGAGGCGGGAGAAGCACAGATACGCAGTATTTT. Translating gives CASSLRGGRSTDTQYF. Complete variable domain (other parts from reference TRBV7-9 and TRBJ2-3): DTGVSQNPRHKITKRGQNVTFRCDPISEHNRLYWYRQTLGQGPEFLTYFQNEAQLEKSRLLSDRFSAERPKGSFSTLEIQRTEQGDSAMYLCASSLRGGRSTDTQYFGPGTRLTVL.

This clonotype was seen ten or more times. The CDR3 region has the DNA TGTGCCACCAGCAGAGACCCGATAGCGGGTAGAGAGCAGTACTTC. Protein: CATSRDPIAGREQYF. The chain recombines TRBV15 with TRBJ2-7; 7 bases are a match to TRBD2. CDR3 length: 15 residues. Germline V lookup: CDR1 LNHNV, CDR2 YYDKDF (reference sequence). V shed 0 bases and J 7 bases; nucleotides not matched to a gene: 9.

This clonotype was seen a few times. The J gene is TRBJ2-5, the V gene TRBV5-1, with D possibly called TRBD1 or TRBD2 (5 bases each). Trimming pared 1 base from V and 1 base from J, leaving 11 bases between. CDR3 size: 15 residues. Germline CDR1 reads SGHRS; CDR2 reads YFSETQ. For the CDR3, the DNA is TGCGCCAGCAGCTTGTTTTACGGGGCCCAAGAGACCCAGTACTTC. It translates to CASSLFYGAQETQYF.

The chain has TRBV9 and TRBJ1-1; no definite D call. Trimming cost V 3 bases and J 0 bases, with 12 bases left between them. CDR3 size: 15 residues. Germline loops: CDR1 SGDLS, CDR2 YYNGEE. CDR3 residues: CASSAVRNLNTEAFF. CDR3 bases: TGTGCCAGCAGCGCCGTGAGGAACCTGAACACTGAAGCTTTCTTT.

This clonotype was counted many times. J is TRBJ2-2 and V is TRBV14, with 9 bases fitting TRBD2. The length of the CDR3 is 17 residues. Germline V gives CDR1 SGHDN, CDR2 FVKESK. J gave up 0 bases and V 4 bases, and 6 bases lay outside the gene matches. The CDR3 loop reads CASSLLAGATNTGELFF. Written as DNA, the CDR3 is TGTGCCAGCAGCCTATTAGCGGGGGCCACGAACACCGGGGAGCTGTTTTTT.

This clonotype has only a few counts. This chain connects TRBV5-4 to TRBJ2-7; D is perhaps TRBD1 (5 bases). The V gene's germline CDR1 is SGHNT and CDR2 YYREEE (reference sequence). V was clipped by 0 bases and J by 2 bases, with 18 bases between them. The CDR3 has 17 amino acids. Written as DNA, the CDR3 is TGTGCCAGCAGCTTGGTGGTTTCCTCTGACAGCGCCTACGAGCAGTACTTC. Its protein is CASSLVVSSDSAYEQYF.

There are many counts of this clonotype. The chain carries TRBV6-2 or TRBV6-3 and TRBJ2-5; perhaps D is TRBD1 or TRBD2 (7 bases each). Between the trimmed V and J ends, which lost 6 bases and 4 bases, there was a span of 12 bases. This CDR3 comprises 13 residues. From germline, CDR1 is MNHEY and CDR2 SVGEGT. CDR3 region: CASSDREGETQYF. DNA of the CDR3: TGTGCCAGCAGCGACAGGGAGGGAGAGACCCAGTACTTC.

This clonotype was observed a handful of times. The chain carries TRBV20-1 and TRBJ2-5, with D possibly being TRBD1 (7 bases). The CDR3 runs 15 residues. Germline-derived CDR1 and CDR2 are DFQATT and SNEGSKA (reference sequence). V was cut by 4 bases and J by 1 base, with 16 bases left in between. Here the CDR3 DNA reads TGCAGTGCTATCTCAGGGGGGACAACCCAAGAGACCCAGTACTTC. It is translated as CSAISGGTTQETQYF.